Listed below are T cell receptor beta chains from one sample, sequenced in a study of blood T cells in healthy people across ages. TCRdb redid the calling of the 5' RACE reads with MiXCR, one entry per CDR3 protein. The table has around 750,000 distinct CDR3 sequences, 53% seen once. The sequenced sample consisted of blood. All receptors come from a man older than 75 in good health. Both conserved end residues are part of each CDR3. Each record gives: clone size, V gene, D gene, J gene, CDR3 protein, CDR3 DNA. The D gene is left open where the match is weak. Rows give clone size only sometimes, using once, few, many, or a class for an expanded clone.

.	TRBV21-1	.	TRBJ2-3	CASSREDASVRYAYF	TGTGCCAGCTCCCGCGAGGACGCTAGCGTCAGATACGCGTATTTT
.	TRBV6-1	.	TRBJ2-6	CASSVEGQGGANVLTF	TGTGCCAGCAGTGTAGAAGGGCAGGGCGGGGCCAACGTCCTGACTTTC
.	TRBV6-2/TRBV6-3	TRBD2	TRBJ2-7	CASSSMGTSGRPTNEQYF	TGTGCCAGCAGTTCGATGGGGACTAGCGGGAGGCCCACCAATGAGCAGTACTTC
.	TRBV24-1	TRBD2	TRBJ2-1	CATSDLAGAAGEQFF	TGTGCCACCAGTGATTTGGCGGGAGCGGCAGGTGAGCAGTTCTTC
.	TRBV3-1	TRBD2	TRBJ2-1	CASSQDGGRSYNEQFF	TGTGCCAGCAGCCAAGACGGCGGGAGGTCCTACAATGAGCAGTTCTTC
many	TRBV12-3/TRBV12-4	.	TRBJ2-1	CASSVGSYNEQFF	TGTGCCAGCTCGGTCGGCTCCTACAATGAGCAGTTCTTC
once	TRBV28	.	TRBJ1-5	CASSLEGRGAGPQHF	TGTGCCAGCAGTTTGGAGGGGAGGGGCGCGGGGCCCCAGCATTTT
.	TRBV12-3/TRBV12-4	.	TRBJ1-1	CASTSGQVNTEAFF	TGTGCCAGCACCTCCGGTCAGGTGAACACTGAAGCTTTCTTT
.	TRBV20-1	TRBD1	TRBJ1-4	CSAPDRRNEKLFF	TGCAGTGCCCCGGACAGGCGTAATGAAAAACTGTTTTTT
.	TRBV29-1	.	TRBJ2-7	CSVEDSVVDEQYF	TGCAGCGTTGAAGATTCAGTTGTCGATGAGCAGTACTTC
.	TRBV10-3	TRBD2	TRBJ2-1	CAISQLAGESYNEQFF	TGTGCCATCAGCCAACTAGCGGGAGAGTCCTACAATGAGCAGTTCTTC
.	TRBV28	TRBD2	TRBJ2-1	CASSLYLAGPYNEQFF	TGTGCCAGCAGTTTATACCTAGCGGGACCTTACAATGAGCAGTTCTTC
.	TRBV6-1	.	TRBJ1-5	CASKGPSNQPQHF	TGTGCCAGCAAGGGACCTAGCAATCAGCCCCAGCATTTT
.	TRBV6-2/TRBV6-3	.	TRBJ1-6	CASSYRSGGSPLHF	TGTGCCAGCAGTTATCGGAGCGGAGGTTCACCCCTCCACTTT
.	TRBV11-2	TRBD2	TRBJ2-7	CASSLALAGGKQYF	TGTGCCAGCAGCTTAGCACTAGCGGGAGGGAAGCAGTACTTC
.	TRBV5-1	.	TRBJ2-5	CASSLLPLGETQYF	TGCGCCAGCAGCTTGCTCCCGTTAGGGGAGACCCAGTACTTC
.	TRBV7-2	TRBD2	TRBJ2-1	CASSFLGLADYNEQFF	TGTGCCAGCAGCTTCCTAGGACTAGCGGATTACAATGAGCAGTTCTTC
.	TRBV7-9	.	TRBJ2-1	CASSPAGSNEQFF	TGTGCCAGCAGCCCCGCGGGTAGCAATGAGCAGTTCTTC
.	TRBV7-3	.	TRBJ1-1	CASSPGGPMNTEAFF	TGTGCCAGCAGCCCGGGGGGACCTATGAACACTGAAGCTTTCTTT
many	TRBV6-6	.	TRBJ2-7	CASSPTGGVSYEQYF	TGTGCCAGCAGTCCAACAGGGGGGGTCTCCTACGAGCAGTACTTC
few	TRBV3-1	.	TRBJ2-5	CASSPGRGRETQYF	TGTGCCAGCAGCCCGGGACGAGGCCGTGAGACCCAGTACTTC
few	TRBV5-1	TRBD2	TRBJ2-7	CASSWLAGGPYEQYF	TGCGCCAGCAGCTGGCTAGCGGGAGGGCCCTACGAGCAGTACTTC
.	TRBV27	.	TRBJ2-7	CASSSGTPAYEQYF	TGTGCCAGCAGTTCCGGGACACCAGCCTACGAGCAGTACTTC
.	TRBV7-3	TRBD1	TRBJ2-3	CASSPGQENTQYF	TGTGCCAGCAGCCCGGGACAGGAAAATACGCAGTATTTT
few	TRBV4-1	.	TRBJ2-7	CASSHGRTSYEQYF	TGCGCCAGCAGCCATGGCAGGACTTCCTACGAGCAGTACTTC
.	TRBV6-2/TRBV6-3	.	TRBJ2-1	CASSYSIDKGGEQFF	TGTGCCAGCAGTTACTCGATTGACAAGGGGGGTGAGCAGTTCTTC